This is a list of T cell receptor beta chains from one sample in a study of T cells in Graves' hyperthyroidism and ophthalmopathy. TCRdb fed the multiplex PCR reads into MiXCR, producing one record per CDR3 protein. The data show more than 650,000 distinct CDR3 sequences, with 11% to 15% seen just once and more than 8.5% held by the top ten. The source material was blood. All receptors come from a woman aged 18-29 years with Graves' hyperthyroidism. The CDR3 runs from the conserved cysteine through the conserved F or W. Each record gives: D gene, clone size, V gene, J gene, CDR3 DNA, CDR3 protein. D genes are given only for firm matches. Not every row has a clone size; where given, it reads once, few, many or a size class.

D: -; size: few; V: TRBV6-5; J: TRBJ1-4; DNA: TGTGCCAGCAGTTACAACCATAATGAAAAGCTGTTTTTT; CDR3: CASSYNHNEKLFF
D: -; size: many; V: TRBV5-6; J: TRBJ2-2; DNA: TGTGCCAGCAGCTTACGGGAGTCCCCCGGGGAGCTGTTTTTT; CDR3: CASSLRESPGELFF
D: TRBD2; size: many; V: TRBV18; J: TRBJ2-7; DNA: TGTGCCAGCTCACGGGGACTAGCGGGACTATTTGAGCAGTACTTC; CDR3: CASSRGLAGLFEQYF
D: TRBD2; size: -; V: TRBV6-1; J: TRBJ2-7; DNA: TGTGCCAGCAGTAAACGACGAGCGGGGGGTATAGGTTACGAGCAGTACTTC; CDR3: CASSKRRAGGIGYEQYF
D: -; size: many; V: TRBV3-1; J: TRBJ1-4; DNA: TGTGCCAGCAGCCCCGGACAGACGTCTAATGAAAAACTGTTTTTT; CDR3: CASSPGQTSNEKLFF
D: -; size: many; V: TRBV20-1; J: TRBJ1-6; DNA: TGCAGTGCTAGCCTCCTACTGGGTTCACCCCTCCACTTT; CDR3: CSASLLLGSPLHF
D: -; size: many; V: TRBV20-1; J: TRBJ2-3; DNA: TGCAGTGCTAGACTTCAGGCGGATACGCAGTATTTT; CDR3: CSARLQADTQYF
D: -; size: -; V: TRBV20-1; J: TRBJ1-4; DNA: TGCAGTGCTAGTTCCAGAAACGAAAAACTGTTTTTT; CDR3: CSASSRNEKLFF
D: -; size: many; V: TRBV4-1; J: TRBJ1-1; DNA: TGCGCCAGCAGCCAAGAGACAGGTCTCGCAGCCGAAGCTTTCTTT; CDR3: CASSQETGLAAEAFF
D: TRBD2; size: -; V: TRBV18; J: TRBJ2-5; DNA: TGTGCCAGCTCACTCGGGAGGGGGAAAGAGACCCAGTACTTC; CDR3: CASSLGRGKETQYF
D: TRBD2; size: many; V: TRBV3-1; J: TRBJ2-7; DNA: TGTGCCAGCAGCCGGACGGGACTAGCGGGAGGAGGCGAGCAGTACTTC; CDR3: CASSRTGLAGGGEQYF
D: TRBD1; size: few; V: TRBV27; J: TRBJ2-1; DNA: TGTGCCAGCAGTCGCTTTGGGACAGAAAATGAGCAGTTCTTC; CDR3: CASSRFGTENEQFF
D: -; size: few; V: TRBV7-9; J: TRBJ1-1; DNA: TGTGCCAGCAGCTTTCGAAACAATCCTGAAGCTTTCTTT; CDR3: CASSFRNNPEAFF
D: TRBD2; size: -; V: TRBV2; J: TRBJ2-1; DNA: TGTGCCATCGGCGGGGGGGTTGAGCAGTTCTTC; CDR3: CAIGGGVEQFF
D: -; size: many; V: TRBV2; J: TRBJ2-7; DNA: TGTGCCAGCAGGGACCGGGACATAGCCTACGAGCAGTACTTC; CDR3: CASRDRDIAYEQYF
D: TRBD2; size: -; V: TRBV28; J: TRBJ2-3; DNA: TGTGCCAGCAGTCCCGACCTACGGGAGGTACTACTAGTAAACACAGATACGCAGTATTTT; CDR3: CASSPDLREVLLVNTDTQYF
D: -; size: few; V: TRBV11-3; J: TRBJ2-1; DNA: TGTGCCAGCAGCTTAGAGGGGGGAGGCGAGCAGTTCTTC; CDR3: CASSLEGGGEQFF
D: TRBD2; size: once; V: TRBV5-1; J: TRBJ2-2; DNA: TGCGCCAGCAGGCCTGGGACTAGCGCCGCCGGGGAGCTGTTTTTT; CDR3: CASRPGTSAAGELFF
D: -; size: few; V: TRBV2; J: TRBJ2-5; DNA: TGTGCCAGCAGAGAATGGGAGTCGGAGACCCAGTACTTC; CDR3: CASREWESETQYF
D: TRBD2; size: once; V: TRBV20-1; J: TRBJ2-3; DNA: TGCAGTGCTAGAGACGCGGGAGAAGGGGATACGCAGTATTTT; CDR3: CSARDAGEGDTQYF
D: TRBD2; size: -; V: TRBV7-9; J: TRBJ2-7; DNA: TGTGCCAGCAGTCGGGAGGGCCGGGTTGAGCAGTACTTC; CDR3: CASSREGRVEQYF
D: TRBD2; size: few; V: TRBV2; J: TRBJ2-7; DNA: TGTGCCAGCAGGAGCGGGAAGAGCTCCTACGAGCAGTACTTC; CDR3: CASRSGKSSYEQYF
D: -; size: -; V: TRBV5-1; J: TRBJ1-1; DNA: TGCGCCAGCAGCTTGGGCGGATCTGGAGCTTTCTTT; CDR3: CASSLGGSGAFF
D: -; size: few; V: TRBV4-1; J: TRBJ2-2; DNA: TGCGCCAGCAGCCAAGACACAGGTCCCGGGGAGCTGTTTTTT; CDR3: CASSQDTGPGELFF
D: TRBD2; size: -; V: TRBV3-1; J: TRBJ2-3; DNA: TGTGCCAGTTCCGGGGGGCGGGAGGCAGATACGCAGTATTTT; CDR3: CASSGGREADTQYF
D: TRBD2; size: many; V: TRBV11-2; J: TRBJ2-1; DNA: TGTGCCAGCAGCTTAGTCAGGCTAGCGGCCTACAATGAGCAGTTCTTC; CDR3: CASSLVRLAAYNEQFF
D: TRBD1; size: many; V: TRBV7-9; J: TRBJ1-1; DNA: TGTGCCAGCAGCCTGACAGGGAGTGGCACTGAAGCTTTCTTT; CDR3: CASSLTGSGTEAFF